This T cell receptor beta chain stems from a study of response to subunit inactivated influenza vaccine. The table lists this clonotype with a few counts. Its antigen is as yet unknown. Study-wide findings and caveats: Few additional T cells are recruited per seasonal influenza vaccination, authors suggested.

TCRdb re-analysed the RT-PCR reads in MiXCR, keeping a single row per CDR3 protein. The sample records 530,000 or so distinct CDR3 sequences, about 25% being singletons. Germline CDR1 is KGHDR and CDR2 is SFDVKD. CDR3 length: 12 amino acids. V lost 6 bases and J 7 bases, leaving 9 bases between the germline ends. This specimen was CD4+ T cells sorted from PBMCs, taken more than 4 days after vaccination. The chain joins TRBV24-1 to TRBJ2-1; tentatively, D is TRBD1 or TRBD2 (5 bases each). The clonotype was recovered from a man between 45 and 60 years old who received an inactivated influenza vaccine. CDR3 in amino acids: CATSPGRNEQFF. CDR3 coding DNA: TGTGCCACCAGTCCAGGGAGAAATGAGCAGTTCTTC.